These 12 T cell receptor beta chains were all obtained from the same sample, sequenced in a study of blood T cell repertoires in COVID-19. Method: immunoSEQ multiplex PCR; TCRdb's copy keeps in-frame clones and lacks some. Seen here are 210,000 or so clones, less than 90% observed once, and the top ten hold around 18%. Sequences were obtained from peripheral blood. These TCRs come from a woman of 80 years or more with active or convalescent COVID-19.

The chain uses TRBV3-1 (or the pseudogene TRBV3-2) and TRBJ1-1, with 8 bases lining up with TRBD1. The CDR3 is made up of 12 amino acids. V dropped 4 bases and J dropped 9; count of bases not matched to a gene: 4. Germline V gene data show CDR1 as LGHDT and CDR2 as YNNKEL (reference sequence). CDR3 DNA: TGTGCCAGCAGCCCTGGACAGGGCAAAGCTTTCTTT. It yields the protein CASSPGQGKAFF.

The chain links TRBV7-9 to TRBJ2-1; 7 bases line up with TRBD2. V gave up 5 bases and J gave up 6 bases; unmatched junction bases: 16. Germline lookup yields CDR1 SEHNR and CDR2 FQNEAQ (reference sequence). This CDR3 spans 17 amino acids. DNA of the CDR3: TGTGCCAGCAGCCCCAGGGCTAGCGGAGTCTCGGGCAATGAGCAGTTCTTC. Translated, it gives CASSPRASGVSGNEQFF.

This chain uses TRBV6-2 or TRBV6-3 with TRBJ1-2; perhaps TRBD1 as D (5 bases). Germline V gene lookup returns CDR1 MNHEY and CDR2 SVGEGT. The V end lost 6 bases, the J end lost 4 bases, and 12 bases lay between the germline ends. This CDR3 is built from 13 residues. The DNA for the CDR3 is TGTGCCAGCAGCCCACAGGTCCGCTATGGCTACACCTTC. Translating it yields CASSPQVRYGYTF.

V is TRBV7-3 and J is TRBJ2-3; 7 bases are a match to TRBD2. This CDR3 spans 14 amino acids. The germline CDR1 and CDR2 sequences are SGHTA and FQGTGA. V shed 3 bases and J 1 base; nucleotides not matched to a gene: 1. The CDR3 loop is CASSFGGGTDTQYF. In nucleotides, the CDR3 is TGTGCCAGCAGCTTTGGGGGGGGCACAGATACGCAGTATTTT.

The chain combines TRBV11-3 with TRBJ2-7; the D gene is possibly TRBD1 (6 bases). This CDR3 comprises 14 residues. The germline gives CDR1 SGHNT, CDR2 YENEEA. The V gene lost 5 bases and the J gene lost 6 bases, with 17 bases spanning the gap. CDR3 residues: CASSQGGPPSEQYF. CDR3 coding DNA: TGTGCCAGCAGCCAAGGGGGACCGCCGAGCGAGCAGTACTTC.

The chain employs TRBV3-1 (or the pseudogene TRBV3-2) and TRBJ2-1; 7 bases map to TRBD1. The CDR3 spans 15 residues. The germline V gene has CDR1 LGHDT and CDR2 YNNKEL (reference sequence). After removal of 3 bases from V and 6 bases from J, the junction contained 8 bases not matched to a gene. The CDR3 sequence: CASSQDRLPINEQFF. CDR3 nucleotide sequence: TGTGCCAGCAGCCAGGACAGGCTTCCGATCAATGAGCAGTTCTTC.

The genes are TRBV11-2 and TRBJ2-7; the D is unclear. Germline V lookup: CDR1 SGHAT, CDR2 FQNNGV. V lost 0 bases to trimming and J lost 6 bases, with 6 bases between them. This CDR3 is 12 amino acids long. CDR3 in DNA: TGTGCCAGCAGCTTAGATACTCGCGAGCAGTACTTC. This encodes CASSLDTREQYF.

V gene TRBV7-9 combines with J gene TRBJ1-1; D remains unclear. Germline CDR1 SEHNR, CDR2 FQNEAQ (reference sequence). V lost 5 bases and J 5 bases, leaving 12 bases between the germline ends. The CDR3 totals 13 residues. The CDR3 DNA reads TGTGCCAGCAGCCCCTCGCCGAGGACTGAAGCTTTCTTT. Protein sequence: CASSPSPRTEAFF.

J is TRBJ1-2 and V is TRBV30, with 8 bases aligning to TRBD1. The V segment lost 0 bases and the J segment 5 bases; nucleotides outside the gene matches: 5. The CDR3 extends over 14 amino acids. Germline loops: CDR1 GTSNPN, CDR2 SVGIG (reference sequence). CDR3 in amino acids: CAWSVGRQGYGYTF. CDR3 nucleotides: TGTGCCTGGAGTGTAGGCCGACAGGGGTATGGCTACACCTTC.

The chain uses TRBV7-9 and TRBJ1-1; D is perhaps TRBD1 (6 bases). CDR1 and CDR2 (germline): SEHNR, FQNEAQ (reference sequence). CDR3 length equals 14 residues. The V gene lost 10 bases and the J gene lost 0 bases, with 15 bases spanning the gap. The CDR3 DNA sequence: TGTGCCACCCTGGACAGTTATATGAACACTGAAGCTTTCTTT. Translating gives CATLDSYMNTEAFF.

This clone was picked up one time. This chain links TRBV6-5 with TRBJ2-7; 8 bases align to TRBD2. Unmatched junction bases numbered 9, after V lost 8 bases and J lost 6 bases. This CDR3 comprises 13 residues. Germline CDR1 reads MNHEY; CDR2 reads SVGAGI. In DNA, the CDR3 is TGTGCCAGCTCGAGGACTAGCCTCCGCGAGCAGTACTTC. Amino acid sequence: CASSRTSLREQYF.

The chain uses TRBV6-5 and TRBJ2-1; 8 nucleotides match TRBD2. V dropped 6 bases and J dropped 2; count of bases not matched to a gene: 6. The CDR3 consists of 15 residues. The germline gives CDR1 MNHEY, CDR2 SVGAGI. The CDR3 loop reads CASSFGGGTYNEQFF. The DNA for the CDR3 is TGTGCCAGCAGCTTTGGCGGGGGGACCTACAATGAGCAGTTCTTC.